This entry lists 11 T cell receptor beta chains sequenced from one sample in a study of T cell clonotyping in hematopoietic cell transplantation. Some clones are missing from TCRdb's copy, which holds only in-frame ones; the method was immunoSEQ multiplex PCR. This sample carries roughly 17,000 clones, around 90% of them seen once, and the ten largest clones take about 5.7%. The sequencing sample was made of peripheral blood mononuclear cells. These receptors all come from a man between 40 and 49 years old in good health. Some clones in this sample may be carry-over from other donors' samples.

The chain employs TRBV9 and TRBJ2-3; TRBD2 aligns across 8 bases. From germline, CDR1 is SGDLS and CDR2 YYNGEE. The CDR3 loop spans 16 amino acids. Trimming removed 0 bases from V and 2 bases from J; junction bases left unmatched: 5. CDR3 loop: CASSVAAAGDTDTQYF. In DNA, the CDR3 is TGTGCCAGCAGCGTAGCAGCAGCGGGAGACACAGATACGCAGTATTTT. Using reference TRBV9 and TRBJ2-3 for the parts outside the CDR3, the full variable domain is DSGVTQTPKHLITATGQRVTLRCSPRSGDLSVYWYQQSLDQGLQFLIQYYNGEERAKGNILERFSAQQFPDLHSELNLSSLELGDSALYFCASSVAAAGDTDTQYFGPGTRLTVL.

The V and J genes are TRBV6-5 and TRBJ1-1; D might be TRBD1 (6 bases). The V and J ends lost 0 bases and 11 bases respectively, with 16 bases between them. From germline, CDR1 is MNHEY and CDR2 SVGAGI. The CDR3 has 14 residues. CDR3 DNA: TGTGCCAGCAGTTACTCGATAATCACAGGGCATGCTTTCTTT. Residues: CASSYSIITGHAFF.

V is TRBV7-3 and J is TRBJ1-1, with D possibly being TRBD1 (5 bases). V was trimmed by 11 bases and J by 4 bases, leaving 14 bases between them. CDR3 length: 12 residues. CDR1 and CDR2 (germline): SGHTA, FQGTGA. The CDR3 protein is CARKGPCTEAFF. In nucleotides, the CDR3 is TGTGCCCGAAAGGGGCCGTGCACTGAAGCTTTCTTT.

The chain links TRBV19 to TRBJ1-3; D call uncertain. CDR1 is LNHDA and CDR2 is SQIVND in the germline V gene (reference sequence). The V gene lost 7 bases and the J gene lost 4 bases, with 5 bases spanning the gap. This CDR3 comprises 11 residues. The CDR3 region is CASTLGNTIYF. The CDR3 DNA is TGTGCCAGTACCCTGGGAAACACCATATATTTT.

The chain couples TRBV11-2 to TRBJ2-7; D is undetermined. This CDR3 region has 14 residues. Germline V gene sequence: CDR1 SGHAT, CDR2 FQNNGV. Trimming shortened V by 6 bases and J by 0 bases, and 12 bases separated the two germline ends. The chain's CDR3 is CASSAVGASYEQYF. The CDR3 bases are TGTGCCAGCAGTGCCGTCGGAGCCTCCTACGAGCAGTACTTC.

The table lists this clone with a count of one. The chain carries TRBV9 and TRBJ2-7; 7 bases line up with TRBD1. The CDR3 length is 14 residues. Germline V gene lookup returns CDR1 SGDLS and CDR2 YYNGEE. V lost 3 bases and J lost 5; bases outside the gene matches: 8. The CDR3 coding sequence is TGTGCCAGCAGCGAGGAAGGGGGCGAACACGAGCAGTACTTC. This encodes CASSEEGGEHEQYF.

The chain's CDR3 is CASSDIVWDSNQPQHF. CDR3 in DNA: TGTGCCAGCAGTGATATAGTCTGGGATAGCAATCAGCCCCAGCATTTT. This chain joins TRBV6-1 and TRBJ1-5, with unresolved D. Between the trimmed V and J ends, which lost 3 bases and 0 bases, there was a span of 12 bases. The CDR3 extends over 16 amino acids. In germline, CDR1 is MNHNS, CDR2 SASEGT.

The rearrangement links TRBV11-2 to TRBJ1-5, with TRBD1 matching over 7 bases. This CDR3 is 14 amino acids long. V was pared by 5 bases and J by 7 bases, with 8 bases of the junction left unmatched. Germline CDR1 and CDR2: SGHAT and FQNNGV. The CDR3 coding sequence is TGTGCCAGCAGCCCAGGGGGGGCCCTACAGCCCCAGCATTTT. This gives the protein CASSPGGALQPQHF. Together with reference TRBV11-2 and TRBJ1-5, the CDR3 gives the full variable domain: EAGVAQSPRYKIIEKRQSVAFWCNPISGHATLYWYQQILGQGPKLLIQFQNNGVVDDSQLPKDRFSAERLKGVDSTLKIQPAKLEDSAVYLCASSPGGALQPQHFGDGTRLSIL.

The rearrangement links TRBV7-6 to TRBJ2-2; TRBD2 aligns across 8 bases. The trim removed 5 bases at V and 7 bases at J, leaving 15 bases unmatched. The CDR3 has 17 residues. The V gene's germline CDR1 is SGHVS and CDR2 FNYEAQ. The CDR3 bases are TGTGCCAGCAGCCCAACGCCCAGCGGGAGTGTTATCGGGGAGCTGTTTTTT. This sequence encodes CASSPTPSGSVIGELFF.

The V gene is TRBV29-1, the J gene TRBJ2-3; TRBD2 might be the D (7 bases). Trimming took 1 base from V and 7 from J, leaving 27 bases between them. Germline values: CDR1 SQVTM, CDR2 ANQGSEA. The CDR3 is 18 amino acids. This CDR3 is CSVEARGASQDPVHTQYF. CDR3 nucleotides: TGCAGCGTTGAAGCTCGGGGGGCTAGTCAGGACCCAGTCCATACGCAGTATTTT.

V gene TRBV19 combines with J gene TRBJ1-2; 7 bases align to TRBD1. Germline V gives CDR1 LNHDA, CDR2 SQIVND (reference sequence). With 11 bases clipped from V and 2 bases from J, the junction kept 20 bases outside the gene matches. This CDR3 contains 17 residues. The CDR3 spells CAVGSTTGEGKNYGYTF. The CDR3 nucleotides read TGTGCCGTGGGCTCAACCACAGGGGAGGGTAAGAACTATGGCTACACCTTC.